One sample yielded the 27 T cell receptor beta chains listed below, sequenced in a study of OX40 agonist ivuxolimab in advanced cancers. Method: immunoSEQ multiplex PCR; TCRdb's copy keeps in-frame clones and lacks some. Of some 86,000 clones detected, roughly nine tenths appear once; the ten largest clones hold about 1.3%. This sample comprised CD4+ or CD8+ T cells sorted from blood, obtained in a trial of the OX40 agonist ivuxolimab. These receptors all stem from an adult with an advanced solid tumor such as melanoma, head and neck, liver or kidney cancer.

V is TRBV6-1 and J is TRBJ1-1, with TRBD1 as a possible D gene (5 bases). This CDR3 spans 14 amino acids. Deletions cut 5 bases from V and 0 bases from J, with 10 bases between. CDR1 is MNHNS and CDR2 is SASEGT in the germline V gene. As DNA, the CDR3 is TGTGCCAGCAGTATTCGACAGCTGAACACTGAAGCTTTCTTT. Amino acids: CASSIRQLNTEAFF.

The CDR3 here is CAVQLTGTGLNTEAFF. The CDR3 coding sequence is TGTGCCGTGCAGTTAACCGGGACAGGCCTGAACACTGAAGCTTTCTTT. J is TRBJ1-1 and V is TRBV19, with 8 bases identical to TRBD1. CDR1 is LNHDA, CDR2 SQIVND, per germline (reference sequence). This CDR3 has 16 amino acids. J lost 0 bases, V lost 11 bases, and 14 bases had no gene match.

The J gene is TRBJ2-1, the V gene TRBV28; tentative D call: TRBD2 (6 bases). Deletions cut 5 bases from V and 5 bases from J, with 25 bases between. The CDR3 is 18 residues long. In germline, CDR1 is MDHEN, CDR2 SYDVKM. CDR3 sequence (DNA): TGTGCCAGCAGTAGCTTAGGTGGTAGCGGCAGTGAAAACAATGAGCAGTTCTTC. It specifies CASSSLGGSGSENNEQFF.

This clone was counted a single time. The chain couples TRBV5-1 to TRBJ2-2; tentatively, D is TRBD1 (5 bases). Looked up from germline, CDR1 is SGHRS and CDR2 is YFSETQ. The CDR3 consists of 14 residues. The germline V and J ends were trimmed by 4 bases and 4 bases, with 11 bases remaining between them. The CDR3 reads CASSPGISTGELFF. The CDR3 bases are TGCGCCAGCAGCCCAGGGATCTCCACCGGGGAGCTGTTTTTT.

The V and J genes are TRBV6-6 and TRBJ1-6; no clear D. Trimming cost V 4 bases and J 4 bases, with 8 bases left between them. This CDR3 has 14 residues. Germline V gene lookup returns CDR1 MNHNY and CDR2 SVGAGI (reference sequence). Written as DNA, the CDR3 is TGTGCCAGCAGTTCGGGAGGATATAATTCACCCCTCCACTTT. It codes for CASSSGGYNSPLHF.

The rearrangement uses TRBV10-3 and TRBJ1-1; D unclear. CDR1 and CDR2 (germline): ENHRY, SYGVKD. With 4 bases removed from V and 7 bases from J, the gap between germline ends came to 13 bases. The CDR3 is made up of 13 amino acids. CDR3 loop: CAISGERRNEAFF. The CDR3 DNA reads TGTGCCATCAGTGGGGAGCGCCGAAATGAAGCTTTCTTT.

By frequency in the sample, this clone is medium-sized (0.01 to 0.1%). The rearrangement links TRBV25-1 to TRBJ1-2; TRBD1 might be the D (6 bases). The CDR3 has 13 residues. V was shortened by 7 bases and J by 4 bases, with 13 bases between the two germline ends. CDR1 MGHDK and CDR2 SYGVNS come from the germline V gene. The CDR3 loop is CASTGAESYGYTF. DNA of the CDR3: TGTGCCAGCACGGGGGCCGAGTCCTATGGCTACACCTTC.

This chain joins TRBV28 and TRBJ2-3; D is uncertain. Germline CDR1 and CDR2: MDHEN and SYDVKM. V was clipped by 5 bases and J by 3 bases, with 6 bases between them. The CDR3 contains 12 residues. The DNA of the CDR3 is TGTGCCAGCAGTCAGACTACAGATACGCAGTATTTT. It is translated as CASSQTTDTQYF.

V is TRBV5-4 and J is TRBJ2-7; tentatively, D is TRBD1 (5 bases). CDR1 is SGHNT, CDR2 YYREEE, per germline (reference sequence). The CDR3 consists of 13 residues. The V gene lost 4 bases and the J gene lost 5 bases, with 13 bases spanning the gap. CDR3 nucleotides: TGTGCCAGCAGCGGCCAAAGGGGAAACGAGCAGTACTTC. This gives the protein CASSGQRGNEQYF.

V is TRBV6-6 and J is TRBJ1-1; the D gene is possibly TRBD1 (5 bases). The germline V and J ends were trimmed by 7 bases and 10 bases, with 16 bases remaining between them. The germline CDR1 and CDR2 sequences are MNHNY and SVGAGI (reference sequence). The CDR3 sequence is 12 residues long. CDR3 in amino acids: CASTSDGGLAFF. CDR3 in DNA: TGTGCCAGCACTTCAGACGGGGGGTTAGCTTTCTTT.

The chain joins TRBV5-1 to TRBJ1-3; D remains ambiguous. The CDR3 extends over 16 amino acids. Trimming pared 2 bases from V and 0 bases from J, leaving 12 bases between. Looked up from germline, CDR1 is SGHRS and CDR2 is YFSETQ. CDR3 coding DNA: TGCGCCAGCAGCTTTGAACTATTAAGCTCTGGAAACACCATATATTTT. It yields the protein CASSFELLSSGNTIYF.

DNA of the CDR3: TGTGCCAGCTGGGCCGGCAGCATCTACAATGAGCAGTTCTTC. Protein: CASWAGSIYNEQFF. V and J are TRBV2 and TRBJ2-1, with D hard to call. This CDR3 spans 14 amino acids. V was clipped by 8 bases and J by 3 bases, with 14 bases between them. Germline lookup yields CDR1 SNHLY and CDR2 FYNNEI. Variable domain in full (rest from reference TRBV2 and TRBJ2-1): EPEVTQTPSHQVTQMGQEVILRCVPISNHLYFYWYRQILGQKVEFLVSFYNNEISEKSEIFDDQFSVERPDGSNFTLKIRSTKLEDSAMYFCASWAGSIYNEQFFGPGTRLTVL.

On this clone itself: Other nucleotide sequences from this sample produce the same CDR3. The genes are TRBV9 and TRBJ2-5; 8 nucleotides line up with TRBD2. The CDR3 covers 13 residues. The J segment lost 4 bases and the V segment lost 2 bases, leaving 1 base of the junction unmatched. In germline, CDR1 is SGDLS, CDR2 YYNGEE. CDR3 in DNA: TGTGCCAGCAGCGTGCTAGCGGGAGAGACCCAGTACTTC. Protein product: CASSVLAGETQYF.

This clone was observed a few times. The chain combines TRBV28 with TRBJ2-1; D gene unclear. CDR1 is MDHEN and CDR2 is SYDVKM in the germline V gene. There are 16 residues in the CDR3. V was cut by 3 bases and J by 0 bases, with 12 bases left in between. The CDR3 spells CASSFKDGVSYNEQFF. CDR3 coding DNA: TGTGCCAGCAGTTTCAAGGATGGGGTCTCCTACAATGAGCAGTTCTTC. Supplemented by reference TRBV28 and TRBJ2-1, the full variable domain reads DVKVTQSSRYLVKRTGEKVFLECVQDMDHENMFWYRQDPGLGLRLIYFSYDVKMKEKGDIPEGYSVSREKKERFSLILESASTNQTSMYLCASSFKDGVSYNEQFFGPGTRLTVL.

The DNA for the CDR3 is TGTGCCAGCAGCGGGGACTTAAGCGGCATTCAGTACTTC. Encoded protein: CASSGDLSGIQYF. The chain uses TRBV2 and TRBJ2-4; possible D gene TRBD2, 6 bases. Germline V CDR1 and CDR2: SNHLY, FYNNEI. The CDR3 has 13 amino acids. The V gene lost 6 bases and the J gene lost 9 bases, with 15 bases spanning the gap.

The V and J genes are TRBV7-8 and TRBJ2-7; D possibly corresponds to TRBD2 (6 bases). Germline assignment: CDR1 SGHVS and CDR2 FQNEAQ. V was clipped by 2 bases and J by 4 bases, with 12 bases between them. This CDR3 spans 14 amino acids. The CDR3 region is CASSLMAGRYEQYF. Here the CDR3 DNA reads TGTGCCAGCAGCTTAATGGCAGGGAGGTACGAGCAGTACTTC.

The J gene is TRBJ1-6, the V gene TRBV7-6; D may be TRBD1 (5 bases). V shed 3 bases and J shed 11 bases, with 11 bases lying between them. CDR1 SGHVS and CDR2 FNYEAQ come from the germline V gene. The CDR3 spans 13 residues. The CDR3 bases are TGTGCCAGCAGCTTGGGGGGTAGGACACCCCTCCACTTT. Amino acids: CASSLGGRTPLHF.

The CDR3 spells CASSPDKRPNYGYTF. CDR3 DNA sequence: TGTGCCAGCTCACCAGATAAAAGGCCTAACTATGGCTACACCTTC. The chain recombines TRBV18 with TRBJ1-2; D is undetermined. The germline V gene has CDR1 KGHSH and CDR2 LQKENI. Trimming took 2 bases from V and 0 from J, leaving 10 bases between them. This CDR3 contains 15 residues. Drawing the rest from reference TRBV18 and TRBJ1-2, the complete variable domain is NAGVMQNPRHLVRRRGQEARLRCSPMKGHSHVYWYRQLPEEGLKFMVYLQKENIIDESGMPKERFSAEFPKEGPSILRIQQVVRGDSAAYFCASSPDKRPNYGYTFGSGTRLTVV.

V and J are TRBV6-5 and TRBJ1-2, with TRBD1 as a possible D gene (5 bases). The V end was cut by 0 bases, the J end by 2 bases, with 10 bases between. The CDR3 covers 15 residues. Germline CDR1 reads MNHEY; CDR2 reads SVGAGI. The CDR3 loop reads CASSYSGDGNYGYTF. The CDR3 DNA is TGTGCCAGCAGTTACTCAGGGGACGGAAACTATGGCTACACCTTC.

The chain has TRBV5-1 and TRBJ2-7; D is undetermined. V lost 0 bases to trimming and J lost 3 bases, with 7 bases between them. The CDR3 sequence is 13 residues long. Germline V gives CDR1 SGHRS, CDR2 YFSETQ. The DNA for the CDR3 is TGCGCCAGCAGCTTGGGGGGTTTCTACGAGCAGTACTTC. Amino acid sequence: CASSLGGFYEQYF.

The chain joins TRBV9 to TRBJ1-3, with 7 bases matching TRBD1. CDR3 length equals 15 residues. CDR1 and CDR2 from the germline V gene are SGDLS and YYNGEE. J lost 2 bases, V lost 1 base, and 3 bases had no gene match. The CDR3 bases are TGTGCCAGCAGCGTAATAGGGGGCCCTGGAAACACCATATATTTT. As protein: CASSVIGGPGNTIYF.

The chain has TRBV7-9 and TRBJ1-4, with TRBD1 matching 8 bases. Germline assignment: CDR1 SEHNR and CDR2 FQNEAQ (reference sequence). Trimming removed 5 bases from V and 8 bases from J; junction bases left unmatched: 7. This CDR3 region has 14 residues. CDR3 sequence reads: CASSPDRVKEKLFF. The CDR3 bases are TGTGCCAGCAGCCCGGACAGGGTGAAAGAAAAACTGTTTTTT.

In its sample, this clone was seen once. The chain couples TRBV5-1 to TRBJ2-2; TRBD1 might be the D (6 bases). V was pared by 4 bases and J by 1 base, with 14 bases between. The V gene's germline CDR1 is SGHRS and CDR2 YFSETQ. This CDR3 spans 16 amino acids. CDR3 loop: CASSSAQGGNTGELFF. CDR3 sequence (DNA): TGCGCCAGCAGCAGCGCACAGGGCGGGAACACCGGGGAGCTGTTTTTT.

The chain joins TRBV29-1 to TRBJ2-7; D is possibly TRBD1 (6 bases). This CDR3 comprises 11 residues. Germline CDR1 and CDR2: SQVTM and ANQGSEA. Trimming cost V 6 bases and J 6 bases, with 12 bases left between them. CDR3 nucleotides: TGCAGCGTGGCCGCAGGGGCCGAGCAGTACTTC. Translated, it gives CSVAAGAEQYF.

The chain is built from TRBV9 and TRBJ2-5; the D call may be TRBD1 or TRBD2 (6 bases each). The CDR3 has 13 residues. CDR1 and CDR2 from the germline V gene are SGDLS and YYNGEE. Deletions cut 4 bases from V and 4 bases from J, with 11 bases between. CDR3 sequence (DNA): TGTGCCAGCAGCCCCGAGGGGGGAGAGACCCAGTACTTC. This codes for CASSPEGGETQYF. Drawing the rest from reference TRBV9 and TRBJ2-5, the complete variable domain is DSGVTQTPKHLITATGQRVTLRCSPRSGDLSVYWYQQSLDQGLQFLIQYYNGEERAKGNILERFSAQQFPDLHSELNLSSLELGDSALYFCASSPEGGETQYFGPGTRLLVL.

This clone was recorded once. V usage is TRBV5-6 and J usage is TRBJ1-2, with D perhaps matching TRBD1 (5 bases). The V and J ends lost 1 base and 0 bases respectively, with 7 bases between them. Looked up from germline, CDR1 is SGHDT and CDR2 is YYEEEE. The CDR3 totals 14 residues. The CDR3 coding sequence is TGTGCCAGCAGCTTGACAGGAGCTAACTATGGCTACACCTTC. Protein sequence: CASSLTGANYGYTF.

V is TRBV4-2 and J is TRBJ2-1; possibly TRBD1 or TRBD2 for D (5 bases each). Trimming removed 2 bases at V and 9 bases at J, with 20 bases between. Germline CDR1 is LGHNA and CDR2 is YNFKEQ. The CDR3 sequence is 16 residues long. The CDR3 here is CASSQRGLPQSGEQFF. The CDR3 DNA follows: TGTGCCAGCAGCCAAAGGGGTCTCCCCCAAAGCGGTGAGCAGTTCTTC.